This T cell receptor (beta chain) was recovered during a study of T cells expressing NK-cell markers. TCRdb re-analyzed the 5' RACE reads; it lists each CDR3 protein once, without DNA. The sample yields about 160,000 distinct CDR3 sequences, of which the top ten take up about 18%. This CDR3 is built from 16 residues. Germline V CDR1 and CDR2: PRHDT, FYEKMQ (reference sequence). The rearrangement joins TRBV13 to TRBJ2-7; TCRdb's D gene call, TRBD1, goes unchecked for lack of DNA. What was sequenced was blood T cells: a sorted CD56 or NKG2C T cell subset, CD4+ or CD8+ T cells, or bulk PBMC T cells (not recorded which). This receptor was obtained from a woman between 18 and 75 years old in good health. CDR3 amino acids: CASSSDPGQGAHEQYF.